This T cell receptor beta chain is from a study of CD8 T cells in Susac syndrome. The CDR3 is made up of 13 amino acids. The germline V and J ends were trimmed by 7 bases and 7 bases, with 16 bases remaining between them. Germline loops: CDR1 SGHTA, CDR2 FQGNSA. Random hexamers served to reverse transcribe roughly 0.45 to 1 ug RNA. An immunoSEQ multiplex PCR generated amplified TCR beta CDR3 products spanning 54 Vbeta and 13 Jbeta. Via MiXCR, TCRdb re-called the immunoSEQ multiplex PCR reads, giving one row per CDR3 protein. Seen here are 200,000 to 250,000 distinct CDR3 sequences, 94% observed once, and the top ten hold around 0.15%. CD8+ and CD4+ T cells circulating in blood were sequenced for TCR beta.

The rearrangement uses TRBV7-2 and TRBJ1-1; D perhaps matches TRBD1 (5 bases). Material: CD4+ T cells from PBMCs. This sequence was found in a human donor with Susac syndrome. The CDR3 is CASTRSGNGEAFF. CDR3 DNA: TGTGCCAGCACGAGATCAGGGAACGGTGAAGCTTTCTTT.